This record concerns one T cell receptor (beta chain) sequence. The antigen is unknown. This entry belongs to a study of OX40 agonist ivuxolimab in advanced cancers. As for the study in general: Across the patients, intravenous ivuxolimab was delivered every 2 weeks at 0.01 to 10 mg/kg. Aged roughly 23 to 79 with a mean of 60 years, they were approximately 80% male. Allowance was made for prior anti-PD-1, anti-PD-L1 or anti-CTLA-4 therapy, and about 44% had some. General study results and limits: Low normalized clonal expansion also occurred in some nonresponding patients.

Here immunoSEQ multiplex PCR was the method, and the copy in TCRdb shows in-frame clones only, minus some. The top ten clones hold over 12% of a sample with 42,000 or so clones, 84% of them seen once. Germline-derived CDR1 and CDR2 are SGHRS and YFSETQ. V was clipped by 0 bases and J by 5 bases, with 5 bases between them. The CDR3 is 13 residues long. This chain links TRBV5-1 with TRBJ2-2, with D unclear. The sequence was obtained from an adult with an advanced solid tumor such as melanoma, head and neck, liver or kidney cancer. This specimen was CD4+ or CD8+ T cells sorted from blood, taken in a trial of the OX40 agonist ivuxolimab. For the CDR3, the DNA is TGCGCCAGCAGCTTGGATCCGACCGGGGAGCTGTTTTTT. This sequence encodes CASSLDPTGELFF.